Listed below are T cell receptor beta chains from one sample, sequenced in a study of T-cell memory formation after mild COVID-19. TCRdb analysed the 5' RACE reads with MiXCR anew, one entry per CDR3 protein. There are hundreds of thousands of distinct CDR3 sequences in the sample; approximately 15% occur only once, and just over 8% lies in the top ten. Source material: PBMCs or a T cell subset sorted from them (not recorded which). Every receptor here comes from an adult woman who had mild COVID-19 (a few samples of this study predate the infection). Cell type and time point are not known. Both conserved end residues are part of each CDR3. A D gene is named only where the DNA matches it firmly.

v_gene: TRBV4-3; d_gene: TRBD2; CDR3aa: CASSQAAGAYEQYF
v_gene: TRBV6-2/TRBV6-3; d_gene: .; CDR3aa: CASSYSTFGAAKFYEQYF
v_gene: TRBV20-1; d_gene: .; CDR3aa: CSARVWDISGNTIYF
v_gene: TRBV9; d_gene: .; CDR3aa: CASSLQSLSTDTQYF
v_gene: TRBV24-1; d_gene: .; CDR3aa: CATSDSQSSSYEQYF
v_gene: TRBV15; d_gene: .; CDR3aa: CATSRDRGGQNTEAFF
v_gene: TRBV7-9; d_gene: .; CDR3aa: CASSLRGREPRETQYF
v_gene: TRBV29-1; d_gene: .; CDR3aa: CSVDRASGMEAFF
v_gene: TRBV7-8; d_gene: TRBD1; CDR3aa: CASSSRRQGRNQPQHF
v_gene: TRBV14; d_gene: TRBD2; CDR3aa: CASSPAGPSGLYNEQFF
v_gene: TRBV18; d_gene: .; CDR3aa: CASSPQRGETQYF
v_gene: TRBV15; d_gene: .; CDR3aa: CATSRESYYEQYF
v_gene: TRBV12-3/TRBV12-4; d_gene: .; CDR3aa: CASSDQVRPQHF
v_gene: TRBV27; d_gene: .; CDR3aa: CASSFRGGEKLFF
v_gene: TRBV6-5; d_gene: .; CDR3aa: CASSYSMTNEAFF
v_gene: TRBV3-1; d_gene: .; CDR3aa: CASSHRRTLYNSPLHF
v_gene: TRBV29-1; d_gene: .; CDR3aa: CSVLLEGDVGETQYF
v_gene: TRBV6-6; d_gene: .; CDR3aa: CASSLGLKAYNEQFF
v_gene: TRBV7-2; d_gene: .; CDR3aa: CASSLATSPGELFF
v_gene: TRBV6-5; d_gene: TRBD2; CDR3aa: CASSYGLAKNTGELFF
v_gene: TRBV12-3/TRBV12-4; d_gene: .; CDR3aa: CASSFRWSRYGYTF
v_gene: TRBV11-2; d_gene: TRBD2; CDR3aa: CASSLSGWSGTTYEQYF
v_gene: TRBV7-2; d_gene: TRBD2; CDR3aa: CASSPGLAGLYEQYF
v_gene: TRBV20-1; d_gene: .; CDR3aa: CSVFLPEQLNTEAFF
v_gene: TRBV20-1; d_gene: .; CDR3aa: CSANAGTGLTGELFF
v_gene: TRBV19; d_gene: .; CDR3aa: CASTNSGGGPWSNQPQHF
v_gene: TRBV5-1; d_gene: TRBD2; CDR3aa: CASSSGGVADTQYF
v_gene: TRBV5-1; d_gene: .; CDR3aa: CASSLVQVTDTQYF
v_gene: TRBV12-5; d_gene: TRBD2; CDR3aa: CASGLSAGVQETQYF
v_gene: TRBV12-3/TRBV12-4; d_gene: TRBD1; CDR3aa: CASGDSYNEQFF
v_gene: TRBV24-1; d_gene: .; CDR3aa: CATSDLTDTGELFF
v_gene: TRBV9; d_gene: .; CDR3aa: CASSARDGYTEAFF
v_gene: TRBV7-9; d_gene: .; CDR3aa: CASGDTEAFF
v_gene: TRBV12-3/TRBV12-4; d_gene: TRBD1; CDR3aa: CASSLHRQGEGKLFF
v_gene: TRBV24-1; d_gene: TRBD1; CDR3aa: CATSDPGQGDHGELFF
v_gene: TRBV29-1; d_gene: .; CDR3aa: CSVEAPGEMNGYTF
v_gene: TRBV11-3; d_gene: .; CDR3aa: CASSLGGMNTEAFF
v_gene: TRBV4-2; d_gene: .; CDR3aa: CASSQGKSDEQFF
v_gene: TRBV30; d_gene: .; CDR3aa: CAWSVGIAGGVLAFF
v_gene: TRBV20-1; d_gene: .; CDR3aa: CSAGTGSYNEQFF
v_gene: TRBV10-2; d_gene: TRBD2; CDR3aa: CASSAYAGGTDTQYF
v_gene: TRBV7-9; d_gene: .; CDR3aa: CASSWSSEGTDTQYF
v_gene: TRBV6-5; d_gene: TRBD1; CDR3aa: CASSRSVGQGSSYNSPLHF
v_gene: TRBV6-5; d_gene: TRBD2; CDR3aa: CAAGGRSYNEQFF
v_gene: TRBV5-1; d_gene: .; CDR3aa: CASSLLGAGNSPLHF
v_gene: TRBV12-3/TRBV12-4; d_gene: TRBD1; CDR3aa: CASSFDRANTEAFF
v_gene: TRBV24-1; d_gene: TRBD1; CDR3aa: CATSVIDRGLNEQFF
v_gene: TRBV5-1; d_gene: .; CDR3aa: CASSWTSQGPRSGNTIYF
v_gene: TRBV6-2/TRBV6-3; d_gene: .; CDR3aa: CASSPDGTRGRPQHF
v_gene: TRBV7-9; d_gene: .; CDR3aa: CASSWAGGRDTEAFF
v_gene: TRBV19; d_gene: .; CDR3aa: CASSLLRAKSYNEQFF
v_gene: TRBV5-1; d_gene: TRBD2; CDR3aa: CASSTGTSGGQQYF
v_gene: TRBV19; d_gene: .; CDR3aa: CASSIAWGPTSTDTQYF
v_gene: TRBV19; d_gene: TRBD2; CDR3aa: CASSSPGIAGVMYNEQFF
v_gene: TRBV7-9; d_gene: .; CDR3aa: CASSSSYETQYF